Listed below are T cell receptor beta chains from one sample, sequenced in a study of blood T cell repertoires in COVID-19. Measured with immunoSEQ multiplex PCR; TCRdb has only the in-frame clones, and not every one. The repertoire has hundreds of thousands of clones, roughly 90% of them found once; the top ten carry 3%. Sequencing was done on a sample of PBMCs or T cells enriched from blood (not recorded which). The receptor source for this set is a woman aged 50 to 65 who had recovered from COVID-19. Both conserved end residues are part of each CDR3. A D gene is named only where the DNA matches it firmly. Clone size appears in some rows only: once, few, many, or a class for an expanded clone.

J gene,D gene,clone size,V gene,CDR3 protein,CDR3 DNA
TRBJ1-1,-,-,TRBV30,CAWDRMTEAFF,TGTGCCTGGGACAGAATGACTGAAGCTTTCTTT
TRBJ1-2,TRBD1,-,TRBV28,CASSRTGGYGYTF,TGTGCCAGCAGTCGGACAGGAGGCTATGGCTACACCTTC
TRBJ2-7,TRBD1,-,TRBV18,CASSPDRDLEQYF,TGTGCCAGCTCTCCTGACAGGGACCTCGAGCAGTACTTC
TRBJ2-1,TRBD2,-,TRBV25-1,CASIGSGRAYNEQFF,TGTGCCAGCATAGGTAGCGGGAGGGCCTACAATGAGCAGTTCTTC
TRBJ1-4,TRBD1,-,TRBV28,CASSLSLGTALNEKLFF,TGTGCCAGCAGTTTATCCCTGGGGACAGCATTAAATGAAAAACTGTTTTTT
TRBJ1-5,-,-,TRBV6-1,CASSEIQGRQPQHF,TGTGCCAGCAGTGAAATTCAGGGGCGACAGCCCCAGCATTTT
TRBJ2-2,TRBD2,-,TRBV5-6,CASRILSGTGTGELFF,TGTGCCAGCAGGATTCTCAGCGGGACGGGCACCGGGGAGCTGTTTTTT
TRBJ2-7,-,-,TRBV7-3,CASSLGLPGEQYF,TGTGCCAGCAGCTTAGGGCTCCCGGGGGAGCAGTACTTC
TRBJ1-2,TRBD1,-,TRBV28,CASRTTGGAPYGYTF,TGTGCCAGCAGAACTACAGGGGGCGCTCCCTATGGCTACACCTTC
TRBJ2-3,-,-,TRBV12-5,CASGLGPREKKYF,TGTGCTAGTGGTTTGGGACCCCGGGAAAAAAAGTATTTT
TRBJ1-5,TRBD1,once,TRBV7-2,CASSSQGGTNQPQHF,TGTGCCAGCAGCTCCCAAGGGGGCACTAATCAGCCCCAGCATTTT
TRBJ1-5,TRBD1,-,TRBV19,CASSIVGRGPSGNQPQHF,TGTGCCAGTAGTATTGTTGGCAGGGGGCCGTCGGGCAATCAGCCCCAGCATTTT
TRBJ1-3,-,-,TRBV9,CASSPHPGDTGNTIYF,TGTGCCAGCAGCCCACACCCTGGGGACACTGGAAACACCATATATTTT
TRBJ2-3,TRBD2,-,TRBV30,CAWSVGLAGYTDTQYF,TGTGCCTGGAGTGTAGGGTTAGCGGGATACACAGATACGCAGTATTTT
TRBJ1-1,-,-,TRBV2,CASSAGRGTEAFF,TGTGCCAGCAGTGCCGGACGAGGGACTGAAGCTTTCTTT
TRBJ1-1,-,-,TRBV28,CASSLEQLNTEAFF,TGTGCCAGCAGTTTAGAACAGCTGAACACTGAAGCTTTCTTT
TRBJ2-7,TRBD2,-,TRBV11-2,CASRGVLWTSGMPGEQYF,TGTGCCAGCCGTGGGGTCCTCTGGACTAGCGGGATGCCTGGCGAGCAGTACTTC
TRBJ1-5,-,-,TRBV19,CASSSGGVWSNQPQHF,TGTGCCAGTAGTTCTGGGGGGGTATGGAGCAATCAGCCCCAGCATTTT
TRBJ1-2,-,-,TRBV7-2,CASSSTGPNYGYTF,TGTGCCAGCAGCAGCACAGGGCCTAACTATGGCTACACCTTC
TRBJ2-5,TRBD1,-,TRBV7-3,CASSRDREEETQYF,TGTGCCAGCAGCCGCGACAGGGAAGAAGAGACCCAGTACTTC
TRBJ2-7,TRBD2,-,TRBV7-9,CASRSLAGGLGEQYF,TGTGCCAGCAGGTCTCTAGCGGGAGGGCTGGGCGAGCAGTACTTC
TRBJ2-1,TRBD2,few,TRBV13,CASSDGTSGYLGSYNEQFF,TGTGCCAGCAGCGACGGGACTAGCGGATACCTAGGCTCCTACAATGAGCAGTTCTTC
TRBJ2-5,-,-,TRBV12-3/TRBV12-4,CASSSPYQETQYF,TGTGCCAGCAGTTCCCCGTACCAAGAGACCCAGTACTTC
TRBJ2-1,-,-,TRBV27,CASSARTPEQFF,TGTGCCAGCAGTGCGAGGACTCCTGAGCAGTTCTTC
TRBJ2-7,-,-,TRBV5-6,CASSLAYEQYF,TGTGCCAGCAGCTTGGCATACGAGCAGTACTTC
TRBJ1-5,-,-,TRBV6-2/TRBV6-3,CASSGTSPNQPQHF,TGTGCCAGCAGTGGGACAAGTCCAAATCAGCCCCAGCATTTT
TRBJ1-5,-,-,TRBV10-2,CASQGSNQPQHF,TGCGCCAGCCAGGGAAGCAATCAGCCCCAGCATTTT
TRBJ1-5,TRBD1,-,TRBV6-6,CASRLDRVDQPQHF,TGTGCCAGCAGGCTAGACAGGGTCGATCAGCCCCAGCATTTT
TRBJ2-1,-,-,TRBV30,CAWGGWKSSYNEQFF,TGTGCCTGGGGCGGGTGGAAGAGCTCCTACAATGAGCAGTTCTTC
TRBJ2-7,-,-,TRBV11-2,CASSLMRQGYEQYF,TGTGCCAGCAGCTTAATGCGTCAGGGCTACGAGCAGTACTTC
TRBJ1-5,TRBD1,-,TRBV7-2,CASSSGQGDQPQHF,TGTGCCAGCAGCTCCGGACAGGGGGATCAGCCCCAGCATTTT
TRBJ1-3,-,-,TRBV5-6,CASSPVGGAPGNTIYF,TGTGCCAGCAGCCCGGTGGGGGGGGCGCCTGGAAACACCATATATTTT
TRBJ2-5,-,-,TRBV14,CASSQGFGTPGETQYF,TGTGCCAGCAGCCAAGGTTTCGGGACACCGGGGGAGACCCAGTACTTC
TRBJ2-5,TRBD2,-,TRBV10-3,CATSFAGVRETQYF,TGTGCCACCTCATTTGCGGGAGTTAGAGAGACCCAGTACTTC
TRBJ2-5,-,-,TRBV19,CASSISRRETQYF,TGTGCCAGTAGTATCTCTAGAAGAGAGACCCAGTACTTC
TRBJ1-5,TRBD1,-,TRBV18,CASSSGTGGFNQPQHF,TGTGCCAGCTCCTCCGGGACAGGGGGGTTCAATCAGCCCCAGCATTTT
TRBJ1-5,TRBD1,-,TRBV7-9,CASSTGTGGELNQPQHF,TGTGCCAGCAGCACCGGGACAGGGGGCGAACTCAATCAGCCCCAGCATTTT
TRBJ2-7,-,few,TRBV4-1,CASSREPLSEQYF,TGCGCCAGCAGCCGCGAACCCCTAAGCGAGCAGTACTTC
TRBJ1-5,-,-,TRBV6-4,CARPGGVSPQPQHF,TGTGCCAGGCCGGGGGGGGTATCTCCTCAGCCCCAGCATTTT
TRBJ2-3,TRBD2,-,TRBV6-5,CASSYAMREAQYF,TGTGCCAGCAGTTACGCGATGCGGGAGGCGCAGTATTTT
TRBJ1-2,TRBD1,-,TRBV30,CAWSVGDSYGYTF,TGTGCCTGGAGTGTAGGGGACAGCTATGGCTACACCTTC
TRBJ1-3,-,-,TRBV5-1,CASSLEASALGNTIYF,TGCGCCAGCAGCCTGGAAGCGTCCGCTCTTGGAAACACCATATATTTT
TRBJ2-7,TRBD2,-,TRBV28,CASSTSGNIYEQYF,TGTGCCAGCAGCACTAGCGGGAATATCTACGAGCAGTACTTC
TRBJ1-2,-,-,TRBV19,CASSIGGDYGYTF,TGTGCCAGTAGTATTGGGGGGGACTATGGCTACACCTTC
TRBJ1-4,TRBD1,-,TRBV5-1,CASSLETGDEKLFF,TGCGCCAGCAGCTTGGAGACAGGGGATGAAAAACTGTTTTTT
TRBJ2-2,-,-,TRBV10-3,CAISEARANTGELFF,TGTGCCATCAGTGAGGCGCGGGCGAACACCGGGGAGCTGTTTTTT
TRBJ2-5,TRBD1,-,TRBV18,CASSPGTGKAGGETQYF,TGTGCCAGCTCACCAGGGACAGGAAAGGCCGGGGGAGAGACCCAGTACTTC
TRBJ1-1,-,-,TRBV7-8,CASSLGVGRGEAFF,TGTGCCAGCAGCTTAGGGGTCGGGAGGGGGGAAGCTTTCTTT
TRBJ1-1,-,-,TRBV6-1,CASSENSANTEAFF,TGTGCCAGCAGTGAAAACAGTGCGAACACTGAAGCTTTCTTT
TRBJ2-7,-,-,TRBV28,CASSLSRAEQYF,TGTGCCAGCAGTTTATCCAGGGCCGAGCAGTACTTC
TRBJ2-4,TRBD1,-,TRBV7-3,CASSPDSTGNIQYF,TGTGCCAGCAGCCCAGACTCGACAGGGAACATTCAGTACTTC
TRBJ2-2,TRBD1,-,TRBV11-3,CASSTSRTGYRAGELFF,TGTGCCAGCAGCACAAGCCGGACAGGGTATCGCGCCGGGGAGCTGTTTTTT
TRBJ2-1,TRBD1,-,TRBV7-9,CASSPRRQGANEQFF,TGTGCCAGCAGCCCAAGGAGACAGGGGGCGAATGAGCAGTTCTTC
TRBJ2-5,-,-,TRBV29-1,CSVAFSETQYF,TGCAGCGTTGCCTTTTCCGAGACCCAGTACTTC
TRBJ2-2,TRBD2,-,TRBV9,CASRTSGGTGELFF,TGTGCCAGCAGGACTAGCGGTGGGACCGGGGAGCTGTTTTTT
TRBJ1-1,TRBD1,few,TRBV10-3,CAISDPGQVDTEAFF,TGTGCCATCAGTGATCCGGGACAGGTGGACACTGAAGCTTTCTTT
TRBJ1-1,TRBD1,-,TRBV5-1,CASSGTGDTEAFF,TGCGCCAGCAGCGGAACAGGGGACACTGAAGCTTTCTTT
TRBJ1-5,-,-,TRBV19,CASSLLRAQGVSQPQHF,TGTGCCAGTAGTCTCCTAAGGGCGCAGGGTGTATCTCAGCCCCAGCATTTT